This T cell receptor (beta chain) was recorded in a study of PD-1 blockade in classical Hodgkin lymphoma. V was pared by 4 bases and J by 4 bases, with 8 bases of the junction left unmatched. In germline, CDR1 is SGDLS, CDR2 YYNGEE. The CDR3 consists of 16 residues. This clone was seen just once. No antigen is known for it. Using immunoSEQ multiplex PCR, the repertoire was profiled, and TCRdb retains in-frame clones only, with some absent. Counted here are approximately 50,000 clones, just under 75% occurring once; the ten biggest clones make up about 15%. Study-wide points: Complete responders possessed baseline diversity comparable to newly diagnosed patients. In CD4+ cells, TCR diversity went up significantly by C4D1, but in CD8+ cells it did not.

No patient escaped relapse after autologous stem cell transplantation, and brentuximab vedotin exposure varied. Best responses fell into complete response, partial response or progressive disease. The starting material was peripheral blood mononuclear cells (PBMCs), obtained before the second cycle of nivolumab. The receptor's source is a human donor with classical Hodgkin lymphoma. The chain links TRBV9 to TRBJ2-3, with 11 bases matching TRBD2. The CDR3 region is CASSRRLAGTADTQYF. For the CDR3, the DNA is TGTGCCAGCAGCCGACGACTAGCGGGAACTGCAGATACGCAGTATTTT.